One sample yielded the 26 T cell receptor beta chains listed below, sequenced in a study of T cells after yellow fever vaccination. Using its own MiXCR run on the 5' RACE reads, TCRdb lists one record per CDR3 protein. The sample lists hundreds of thousands of distinct CDR3 sequences, 9% to 15% seen once, with under 15% in the top ten. This material consisted of PBMCs, taken on the day of the yellow fever booster vaccination. The receptors shown here come from a man aged 30-40 years who received the YFV17D yellow fever vaccine.

This chain uses TRBV20-1 with TRBJ2-7, with 8 positions matching TRBD1. CDR1 and CDR2 from the germline V gene are DFQATT and SNEGSKA (reference sequence). This CDR3 region has 13 residues. J lost 6 bases, V lost 4 bases, and 8 bases had no gene match. DNA for the CDR3: TGCAGTGCTAACCAGGGGGCGATTCTCGAGCAGTACTTC. This codes for CSANQGAILEQYF.

This chain uses TRBV25-1 with TRBJ2-7; no reliable D call. Trimming cost V 1 base and J 5 bases, with 15 bases left between them. The CDR3 has 15 residues. Germline CDR1 is MGHDK and CDR2 is SYGVNS. This CDR3 is CASSEFGLGNNEQYF. DNA of the CDR3: TGTGCCAGCAGTGAATTTGGGCTAGGAAACAACGAGCAGTACTTC.

The J gene is TRBJ2-5, the V gene TRBV10-3; 10 bases match TRBD1. Germline-derived CDR1 and CDR2 are ENHRY and SYGVKD. V trimming: 6 bases; J trimming: 5 bases; junction bases outside the gene matches: 3. CDR3 length: 13 amino acids. The CDR3 DNA reads as TGTGCCATCAGGACAGGGGGCGCGGAGACCCAGTACTTC. Translation gives CAIRTGGAETQYF.

About this clonotype: At one boundary the junction diverges from the germline segment, which might be a read error. V and J are TRBV19 and TRBJ1-5; 7 bases align to TRBD1. The CDR3 consists of 17 residues. Germline CDR1 LNHDA, CDR2 SQIVND (reference sequence). CDR3 loop: CASSSRPQGRFNQPQRF. CDR3 nucleotide sequence: TGTGCCAGTAGTTCCCGACCACAGGGGAGATTCAATCAGCCCCAGCGTTTT.

This clonotype has more than one count but fewer than ten. The rearrangement links TRBV9 to TRBJ2-6; D might be TRBD1 (6 bases). Germline CDR1 SGDLS, CDR2 YYNGEE. Trimming shortened V by 2 bases and J by 3 bases, and 12 bases separated the two germline ends. The length of the CDR3 is 16 residues. The CDR3 DNA reads as TGTGCCAGCAGCGTGGCAGGGGTTAGTGGGGCCAACGTCCTGACTTTC. Translation gives CASSVAGVSGANVLTF.

The chain links TRBV3-1 to TRBJ1-2; TRBD1 is a possible D gene (5 bases). Germline assignment: CDR1 LGHDT and CDR2 YNNKEL (reference sequence). Trimming left V 7 bases short and J 7 bases short, with 22 bases between. The CDR3 sequence is 15 residues long. The DNA for the CDR3 is TGTGCCAGCACCCATATAGCAGGGATGAGGACTGGCTACACCTTC. Its translation: CASTHIAGMRTGYTF.

A few counts support this clonotype. The V call is TRBV6-1, the J call TRBJ2-6; a weak D match, TRBD2 (5 bases). Germline CDR1 MNHNS, CDR2 SASEGT. This CDR3 spans 14 amino acids. The V and J ends lost 7 bases and 3 bases respectively, with 10 bases between them. DNA for the CDR3: TGTGCCAGCACCAGGAGGAATGGGGCCAACGTCCTGACTTTC. Translation gives CASTRRNGANVLTF.

This clonotype was observed a few times. The J gene is TRBJ2-5, the V gene TRBV6-5; D is unclear. This CDR3 region has 13 residues. Germline V gene lookup returns CDR1 MNHEY and CDR2 SVGAGI. With 5 bases removed from V and 5 bases from J, the gap between germline ends came to 12 bases. Written as DNA, the CDR3 is TGTGCCAGCAGTCACGTTCTAGTGGAGACCCAGTACTTC. It yields the protein CASSHVLVETQYF.

V gene TRBV5-1 combines with J gene TRBJ2-7; 10 nucleotides line up with TRBD1. V shed 3 bases and J 2 bases; nucleotides not matched to a gene: 17. In germline, CDR1 is SGHRS, CDR2 YFSETQ. The CDR3 has 19 amino acids. The CDR3 DNA sequence: TGCGCCAGCAGCTCCCCCGGGACAGGGGCAAGGCAAGTTGCCTACGAGCAGTACTTC. Translation: CASSSPGTGARQVAYEQYF. The variable domain in full, with the rest retrieved from reference TRBV5-1 and TRBJ2-7, is KAGVTQTPRYLIKTRGQQVTLSCSPISGHRSVSWYQQTPGQGLQFLFEYFSETQRNKGNFPGRFSGRQFSNSRSEMNVSTLELGDSALYLCASSSPGTGARQVAYEQYFGPGTRLTVT.

The rearrangement joins TRBV12-3 or TRBV12-4 to TRBJ2-1; D call uncertain. The CDR3 is 13 residues long. Trimming removed 1 base from V and 6 bases from J, with 7 bases in between. The CDR3 DNA follows: TGTGCCAGCAGTTTAGTACTAAGCAATGAGCAGTTCTTC. Protein product: CASSLVLSNEQFF.

This clonotype has more than one count but fewer than ten. The chain uses TRBV6-2 or TRBV6-3 and TRBJ1-1, with D perhaps matching TRBD1 (5 bases). The CDR3 consists of 13 residues. The germline CDR1 and CDR2 sequences are MNHEY and SVGEGT. The V gene lost 7 bases and the J gene lost 5 bases, with 14 bases spanning the gap. The CDR3 loop reads CASTQFEGTEAFF. The DNA of the CDR3 is TGTGCCAGCACCCAGTTCGAGGGGACTGAAGCTTTCTTT.

V usage is TRBV28 and J usage is TRBJ2-3, with D possibly TRBD2 on 6 matching bases. Germline CDR1 is MDHEN and CDR2 is SYDVKM. This CDR3 contains 15 residues. Trimming cost V 4 bases and J 2 bases, with 13 bases left between them. The CDR3 sequence: CASSYLGRITDTQYF. CDR3 nucleotide sequence: TGTGCCAGCAGTTATCTCGGGAGAATCACAGATACGCAGTATTTT.

V gene TRBV28 combines with J gene TRBJ2-7; perhaps TRBD2 as D (6 bases). CDR3 length: 14 residues. Germline CDR1 is MDHEN and CDR2 is SYDVKM. Trimming left V 4 bases short and J 3 bases short, with 13 bases between. CDR3 residues: CASSSITGGYEQYF. The CDR3 coding sequence is TGTGCCAGCAGTTCTATCACCGGGGGCTACGAGCAGTACTTC.

The rearrangement uses TRBV29-1 and TRBJ2-2; 10 bases map to TRBD1. V trimming: 4 bases; J trimming: 6 bases; junction bases outside the gene matches: 5. CDR1 and CDR2 (germline): SQVTM, ANQGSEA. This CDR3 has 14 residues. In DNA form, the CDR3 reads TGCAGCGTTGCCGGGACAGGGGCAGCCGGGGAGCTGTTTTTT. Translating it yields CSVAGTGAAGELFF.

This clonotype was detected a few times. V and J are TRBV4-3 and TRBJ1-2; perhaps TRBD1 as D (6 bases). V shed 0 bases and J shed 8 bases, with 25 bases lying between them. The CDR3 consists of 18 residues. CDR1 and CDR2 from the germline V gene are LGHNA and YSLEER. CDR3 residues: CASSQDPTGQSPLSGYTF. The CDR3 nucleotides read TGCGCCAGCAGCCAAGATCCCACCGGACAGTCACCCCTCTCCGGCTACACCTTC.

The chain is built from TRBV15 and TRBJ1-5, with 7 bases identical to TRBD1. J gave up 6 bases and V 1 base, and 3 bases lay outside the gene matches. Germline assignment: CDR1 LNHNV and CDR2 YYDKDF (reference sequence). This CDR3 spans 14 amino acids. CDR3 in amino acids: CATSRATGPQPQHF. The CDR3 coding sequence is TGTGCCACCAGCAGAGCGACAGGGCCTCAGCCCCAGCATTTT.

V is TRBV7-2 and J is TRBJ2-7, with a tentative D call TRBD2 (6 bases). Germline CDR1 reads SGHTA; CDR2 reads FQGNSA. V was trimmed by 7 bases and J by 9 bases, leaving 19 bases between them. The CDR3 runs 13 residues. This CDR3 is CASTGGTDHSQYF. In nucleotides, the CDR3 is TGTGCCAGCACCGGCGGGACGGATCACTCGCAGTACTTC.

This clonotype was seen a handful of times. The rearrangement links TRBV20-1 to TRBJ2-7; D is perhaps TRBD2 (5 bases). Trimming pared 6 bases from V and 5 bases from J, leaving 17 bases between. The CDR3 consists of 13 residues. Germline values: CDR1 DFQATT, CDR2 SNEGSKA (reference sequence). The chain's CDR3 is CSAGGQNGNEQYF. The CDR3, as DNA: TGCAGTGCCGGCGGGCAGAACGGCAACGAGCAGTACTTC.

This clonotype occurred a few times. V and J are TRBV15 and TRBJ1-4; 9 nucleotides line up with TRBD1. Germline CDR1 and CDR2: LNHNV and YYDKDF (reference sequence). The trim removed 0 bases at V and 4 bases at J, leaving 0 bases unmatched. The CDR3 is 15 amino acids. The CDR3 region is CATSREDRGNEKLFF. The CDR3 DNA sequence: TGTGCCACCAGCAGAGAGGACAGGGGTAATGAAAAACTGTTTTTT.

This clonotype was counted a few times. V usage is TRBV12-3 or TRBV12-4 and J usage is TRBJ2-7; maybe TRBD2 (5 bases). CDR3 length: 13 residues. Trimming cost V 6 bases and J 2 bases, with 11 bases left between them. The CDR3 loop is CASRRETPYEQYF. The CDR3 bases are TGTGCCAGCAGACGGGAAACCCCCTACGAGCAGTACTTC.

This clonotype was observed at least ten times. This chain joins TRBV9 and TRBJ2-5; 9 nucleotides align to TRBD1. The junction had 1 base not matched to a gene; V was cut back by 3 bases and J by 4 bases. Germline CDR1 reads SGDLS; CDR2 reads YYNGEE. This CDR3 region has 13 residues. The CDR3 DNA follows: TGTGCCAGCAGCGCGACAGGGGGAGAGACCCAGTACTTC. This codes for CASSATGGETQYF.

This clonotype was detected only a few times. The chain is built from TRBV5-1 and TRBJ1-1; D ambiguous. Germline values: CDR1 SGHRS, CDR2 YFSETQ. The CDR3 loop spans 16 amino acids. The germline V and J ends were trimmed by 1 base and 0 bases, with 13 bases remaining between them. The CDR3 here is CASSLFETVLNTEAFF. CDR3 nucleotides: TGCGCCAGCAGCTTGTTCGAAACAGTTTTGAACACTGAAGCTTTCTTT.

The chain couples TRBV20-1 to TRBJ2-5; D not resolved. Trimming shortened V by 4 bases and J by 3 bases, and 12 bases separated the two germline ends. Germline CDR1 is DFQATT and CDR2 is SNEGSKA (reference sequence). The CDR3 runs 13 residues. The CDR3 spells CSAKVLREETQYF. The CDR3 DNA reads TGCAGTGCTAAGGTCCTAAGAGAAGAGACCCAGTACTTC.

The chain combines TRBV29-1 with TRBJ2-3, with D tentatively TRBD1 or TRBD2 (5 bases each). V shed 4 bases and J shed 0 bases, with 14 bases lying between them. The germline V gene encodes CDR1 SQVTM and CDR2 ANQGSEA. This CDR3 contains 15 residues. CDR3: CSVARWGGSTDTQYF. CDR3 DNA sequence: TGCAGCGTTGCCCGGTGGGGCGGGAGCACAGATACGCAGTATTTT.

This clonotype was seen only a few times. The chain uses TRBV3-1 and TRBJ2-5; 7 bases match TRBD2. The CDR3 is made up of 15 amino acids. Trimming removed 3 bases from V and 5 bases from J; junction bases left unmatched: 9. CDR1 and CDR2 (germline): LGHDT, YNNKEL (reference sequence). The CDR3 sequence: CASSHAAGVDETQYF. In DNA form, the CDR3 reads TGTGCCAGCAGCCACGCCGCGGGGGTTGACGAGACCCAGTACTTC.

V and J are TRBV7-9 and TRBJ2-5; perhaps TRBD2 as D (5 bases). Germline lookup yields CDR1 SEHNR and CDR2 FQNEAQ (reference sequence). The CDR3 length is 15 residues. The V and J ends lost 0 bases and 3 bases respectively, with 11 bases between them. CDR3 amino acids: CASSLARAIKETQYF. CDR3 coding DNA: TGTGCCAGCAGCTTAGCGCGGGCCATAAAAGAGACCCAGTACTTC.